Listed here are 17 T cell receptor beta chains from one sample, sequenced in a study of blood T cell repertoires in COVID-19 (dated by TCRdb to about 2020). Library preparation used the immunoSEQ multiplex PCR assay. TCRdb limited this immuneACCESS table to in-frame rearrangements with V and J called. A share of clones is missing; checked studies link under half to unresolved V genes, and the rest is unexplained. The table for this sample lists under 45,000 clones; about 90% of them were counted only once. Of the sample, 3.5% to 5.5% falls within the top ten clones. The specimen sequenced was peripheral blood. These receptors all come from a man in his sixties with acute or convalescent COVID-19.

CDR3 residues: CASRTGGRTGELFF. CDR3 nucleotide sequence: TGTGCCAGTAGGACGGGGGGCCGCACCGGGGAGCTGTTTTTT. V usage is TRBV18 and J usage is TRBJ2-2; perhaps TRBD2 as D (7 bases). Germline loops: CDR1 KGHSH, CDR2 LQKENI. The V end lost 9 bases, the J end lost 4 bases, and 15 bases lay between the germline ends. CDR3 length: 14 amino acids.

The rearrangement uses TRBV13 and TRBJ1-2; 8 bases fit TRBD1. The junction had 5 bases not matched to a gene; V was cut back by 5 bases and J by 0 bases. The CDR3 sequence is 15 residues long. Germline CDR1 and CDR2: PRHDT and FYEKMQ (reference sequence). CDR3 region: CASSPGQATNYGYTF. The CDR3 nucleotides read TGTGCCAGCAGCCCGGGACAGGCTACTAACTATGGCTACACCTTC.

CDR3 nucleotide sequence: TGTGCCATATCGACAGTATACTATGGCTACACCTTC. It specifies CAISTVYYGYTF. The chain joins TRBV28 to TRBJ1-2; tentative D call: TRBD1 (5 bases). V lost 10 bases, J lost 3 bases, and 12 bases lay in between. The CDR3 is made up of 12 amino acids. The germline CDR1 and CDR2 sequences are MDHEN and SYDVKM.

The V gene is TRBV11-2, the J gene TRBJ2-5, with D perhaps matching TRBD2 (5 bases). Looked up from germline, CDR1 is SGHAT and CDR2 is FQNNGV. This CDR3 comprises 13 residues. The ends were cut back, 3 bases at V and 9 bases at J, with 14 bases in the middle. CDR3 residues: CASSLDASRAQYF. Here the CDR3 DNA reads TGTGCCAGCAGCTTGGACGCCTCGCGGGCCCAGTACTTC.

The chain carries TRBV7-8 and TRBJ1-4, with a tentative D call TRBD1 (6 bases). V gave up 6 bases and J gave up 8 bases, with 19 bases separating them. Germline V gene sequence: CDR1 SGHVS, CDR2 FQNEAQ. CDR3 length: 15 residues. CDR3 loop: CASSLSGGLGEKLFF. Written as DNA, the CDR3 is TGTGCCAGCAGTCTGTCGGGGGGCTTAGGAGAAAAACTGTTTTTT.

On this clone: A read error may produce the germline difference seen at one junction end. DNA for the CDR3: TGTGCCAGCAGCTACCGACGAGGTTATCAGCTCTTC. This gives the protein CASSYRRGYQLF. The chain links TRBV7-9 to TRBJ2-1; D ambiguous. Germline CDR1 SEHNR, CDR2 FQNEAQ (reference sequence). CDR3 length: 12 residues. The full variable domain, with the rest looked up from reference TRBV7-9 and TRBJ2-1, is DTGVSQNPRHKITKRGQNVTFRCDPISEHNRLYWYRQTLGQGPEFLTYFQNEAQLEKSRLLSDRFSAERPKGSFSTLEIQRTEQGDSAMYLCASSYRRGYQLFGPGTRLTVL.

CDR3: CASSRTAPMNTEAFF. DNA of the CDR3: TGTGCCAGCAGTCGGACAGCACCAATGAACACTGAAGCTTTCTTT. The chain employs TRBV9 and TRBJ1-1; the D gene is possibly TRBD1 (6 bases). V was clipped by 5 bases and J by 0 bases, with 14 bases between them. This CDR3 has 15 residues. Germline assignment: CDR1 SGDLS and CDR2 YYNGEE.

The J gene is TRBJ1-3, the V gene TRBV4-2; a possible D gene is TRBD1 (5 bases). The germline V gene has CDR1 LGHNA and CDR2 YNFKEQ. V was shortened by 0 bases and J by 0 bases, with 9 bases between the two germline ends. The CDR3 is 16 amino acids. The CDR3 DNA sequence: TGTGCCAGCAGCCAAGAGGACACAGCCTCTGGAAACACCATATATTTT. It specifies CASSQEDTASGNTIYF.

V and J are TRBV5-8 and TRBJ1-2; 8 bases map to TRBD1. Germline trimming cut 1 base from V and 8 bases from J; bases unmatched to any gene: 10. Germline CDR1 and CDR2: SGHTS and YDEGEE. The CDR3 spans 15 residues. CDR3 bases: TGTGCCAGCAGCTTGAACTTGGCAGGGGGCTGGGGCTACACCTTC. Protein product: CASSLNLAGGWGYTF.

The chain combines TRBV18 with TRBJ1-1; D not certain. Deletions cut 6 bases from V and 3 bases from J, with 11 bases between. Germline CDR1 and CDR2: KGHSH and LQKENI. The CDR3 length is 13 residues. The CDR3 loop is CASSKSSDTEAFF. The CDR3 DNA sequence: TGTGCCAGCTCCAAATCCTCGGACACTGAAGCTTTCTTT.

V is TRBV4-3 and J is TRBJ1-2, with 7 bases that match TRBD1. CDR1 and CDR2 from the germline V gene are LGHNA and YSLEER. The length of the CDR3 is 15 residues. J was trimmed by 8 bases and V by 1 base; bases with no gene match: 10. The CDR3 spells CASSQGSTGTPGYTF. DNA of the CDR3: TGCGCCAGCAGCCAAGGCTCGACAGGGACCCCCGGCTACACCTTC.

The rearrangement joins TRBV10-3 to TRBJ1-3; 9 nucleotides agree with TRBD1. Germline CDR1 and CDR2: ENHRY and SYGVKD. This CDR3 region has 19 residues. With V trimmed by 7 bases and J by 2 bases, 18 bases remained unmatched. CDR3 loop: CAINHDRGTGRVPGNTIYF. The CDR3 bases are TGTGCCATCAACCACGACCGAGGGACAGGGAGGGTCCCTGGAAACACCATATATTTT.

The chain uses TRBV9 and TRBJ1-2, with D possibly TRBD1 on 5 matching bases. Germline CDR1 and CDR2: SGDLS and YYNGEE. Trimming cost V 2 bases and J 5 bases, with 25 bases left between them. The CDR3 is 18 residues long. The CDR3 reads CASSVSGRVGDGSYGYTF. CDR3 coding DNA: TGTGCCAGCAGCGTTAGCGGGAGGGTAGGGGACGGATCTTATGGCTACACCTTC.

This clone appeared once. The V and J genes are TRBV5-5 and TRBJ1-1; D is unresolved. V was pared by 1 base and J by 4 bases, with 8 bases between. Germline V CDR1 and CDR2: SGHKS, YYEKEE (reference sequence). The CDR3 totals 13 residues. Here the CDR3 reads CASSLPGSTEAFF. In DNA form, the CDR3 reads TGTGCCAGCAGCTTGCCGGGTAGCACTGAAGCTTTCTTT.

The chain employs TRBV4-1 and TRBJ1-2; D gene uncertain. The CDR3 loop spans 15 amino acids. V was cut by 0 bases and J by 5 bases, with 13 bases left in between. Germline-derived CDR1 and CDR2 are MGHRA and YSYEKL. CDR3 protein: CASSQEHSFGYGYTF. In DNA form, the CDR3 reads TGCGCCAGCAGCCAAGAACATTCTTTCGGGTATGGCTACACCTTC.

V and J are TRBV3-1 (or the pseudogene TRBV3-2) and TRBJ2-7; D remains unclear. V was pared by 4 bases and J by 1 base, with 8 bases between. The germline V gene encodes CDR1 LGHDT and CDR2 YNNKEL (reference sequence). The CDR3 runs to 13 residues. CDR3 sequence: CASSPSSSYEQYF. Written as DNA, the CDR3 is TGTGCCAGCAGCCCCTCCAGTTCCTACGAGCAGTACTTC.

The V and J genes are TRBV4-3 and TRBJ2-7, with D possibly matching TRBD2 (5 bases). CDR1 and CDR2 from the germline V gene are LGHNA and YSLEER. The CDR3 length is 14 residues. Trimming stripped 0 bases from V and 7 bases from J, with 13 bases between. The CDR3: CASSQEVGSWEQYF. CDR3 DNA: TGCGCCAGCAGCCAAGAGGTAGGGAGCTGGGAGCAGTACTTC.